This T cell receptor beta chain was sequenced during a study of blood T cell repertoires in COVID-19. Background on the study: Acute-phase and convalescent COVID-19 samples originated in the United States, Italy and Spain. The cDNA or gDNA used as material had been derived from T cells, B-cell-depleted T cells, or PBMCs.

Authors' processing steps: Reference gene primer amplification gave nucleated cell count estimates. The repertoire was sequenced with immunoSEQ multiplex PCR; TCRdb's copy has only in-frame clones and lacks some. V, J and clone size reflect that table, while D and trimming were determined from the DNA. The table includes some 130,000 clones, over 75% detected once. The CDR3 has 15 amino acids. The V gene lost 0 bases and the J gene lost 2 bases, with 9 bases spanning the gap. Germline CDR1 is SGHRS and CDR2 is YFSETQ. Sequencing used peripheral blood. The chain uses TRBV5-1 and TRBJ1-5; D is unclear. This sequence was found in a man in his 70s with active COVID-19. CDR3 residues: CASSLGTAGNQPQHF. CDR3 bases: TGCGCCAGCAGCTTGGGCACAGCTGGCAATCAGCCCCAGCATTTT. Variable domain in full (rest from reference TRBV5-1 and TRBJ1-5): KAGVTQTPRYLIKTRGQQVTLSCSPISGHRSVSWYQQTPGQGLQFLFEYFSETQRNKGNFPGRFSGRQFSNSRSEMNVSTLELGDSALYLCASSLGTAGNQPQHFGDGTRLSIL.